The sequence of this T cell receptor beta chain was determined in a study of blood T cell repertoires in COVID-19 (dated by TCRdb to between 2020 and 2021). With regard to the full study: The collaborator samples originated in the United States, Italy and Spain and spanned the acute and convalescent phases of COVID-19. The material from the prospective study consisted of cDNA or gDNA derived from T cells, B-cell-depleted T cells, or PBMCs. Subjects who had been exposed to COVID-19, were actively infected with it, or had recovered from it provided the deeply sampled blood TCRbeta repertoires that made up the dataset. The repertoires were released in a freely available public database intended as a resource for research on the immune response to SARS-CoV-2. Samples were obtained from the ongoing ImmuneRACE study (first 160 participants) and from 1,200 or so subjects provided by 6 global collaborators. Nearly every sample came with metadata listing a de-identified subject ID, COVID-19 status, age in years and sex. Where available, HLA class I and class II types were obtained from metadata supplied by the sample provider rather than from assay-based typing. Here is what the overall study found, with its caveats: Clinical and demographic metadata were provided uncurated, with the amount varying by source and participant.

In the prospective study, participants were roughly 18 to 100 years old, resided in under 30 geographic areas of the United States, and were enrolled through a virtual design. In the prospective study, participants were assigned to cohorts based on the clinical history participants reported in a screening survey and a study questionnaire. Mobile phlebotomists in the prospective study collected whole blood, serum and a nasopharyngeal or oropharyngeal swab from every participant. Prospective study participants could optionally give additional blood draws and questionnaires over an approximately two-month period. Blood samples from the prospective study were shipped frozen or at room temperature prior to DNA extraction. As concerns this clone: Its antigen is not yet known. The input lacks base qualities; no much larger clone sits a single base away.

The immunoSEQ Assay, a bias-controlled multiplex PCR, was used to amplify TCRbeta CDR3 regions from genomic DNA. The study's processing was this. Nucleated cell counts per sample were estimated from amplification of reference gene primers within the assay. Sequence reads were collapsed and filtered to measure the absolute abundance of every unique TCRbeta CDR3 rearrangement. For each sample, productive Simpson clonality was calculated as the square root of Simpson's diversity index across productive rearrangements. This immuneACCESS table, as held by TCRdb, lists in-frame sequences with V and J called but not all clones. Of the missing ones, under half trace to an unresolved V gene in checked studies; the others have no known cause. That table gives V, J and clone size, and the DNA gave D and trimming. The table for this sample lists 150,000 to 200,000 clones; 85% to 90% of them were counted only once. About 2.2% of the sample is in the top ten clones.

Trimming at the junction amounts to 8 bases on V and 6 bases on J, and the germline ends lie 10 bases apart. Via the germline V gene, CDR1 is SNHLY and CDR2 FYNNEI. Measured from the cysteine to the phenylalanine, the CDR3 is 11 residues long. CDR3 DNA is the only sequence kept; it has 33 bases, read in frame from the first base. The TCR originated in a woman aged 40-49 years with acute COVID-19. Sequencing was performed on PBMCs or T cells enriched from blood (not recorded which). The chain links TRBV2 with TRBJ1-1; D gene: possibly TRBD1, on 6 matching bases. The bases read TGTGCCAGCGGGACACGGGCTGAAGCTTTCTTT. Protein translation: CASGTRAEAFF.